What follows are 23 T cell receptor beta chains derived from one specimen sequenced in a study of CD8+ T cells in alopecia areata. The authors extracted RNA and reverse transcribed it into cDNA as the sequencing template. Repertoires were generated with immunoSEQ multiplex PCR, while TCRdb's copy carries only in-frame clones and drops some. The table shows approximately 280,000 clones, with 55% to 75% occurring only once. Treatment noted: oral pan-JAK inhibitor, 5-10 mg twice daily. The sample here was CD4+ T cells sorted from blood, taken at week 24, from a patient treated with tofacitinib. These receptors all come from a human donor with alopecia areata.

This sequence joins TRBV30 and TRBJ1-1; D not resolved. CDR3 length: 15 amino acids. V was clipped by 3 bases and J by 1 base, with 15 bases between them. CDR1 and CDR2 from the germline V gene are GTSNPN and SVGIG (reference sequence). CDR3 nucleotide sequence: TGTGCCTGGAGAGGGCCCCCTGTCCGGAACACTGAAGCTTTCTTT. Translated: CAWRGPPVRNTEAFF.

The chain recombines TRBV6-5 with TRBJ1-1, with 8 nucleotides matching TRBD1. The CDR3 runs 13 residues. The V gene end was trimmed by 7 bases and the J gene end by 4 bases; junction bases not matched to a gene: 5. Germline V gene data show CDR1 as MNHEY and CDR2 as SVGAGI. As DNA, the CDR3 is TGTGCCAGCATCTGGGACAGGTCCACTGAAGCTTTCTTT. Translated, it gives CASIWDRSTEAFF.

The V call is TRBV2, the J call TRBJ1-1; D remains unclear. The CDR3 consists of 13 residues. Trimming cost V 6 bases and J 1 base, with 9 bases left between them. Germline V gives CDR1 SNHLY, CDR2 FYNNEI. CDR3 region: CASRIGGNTEAFF. The CDR3 DNA reads as TGTGCCAGCAGAATAGGCGGGAACACTGAAGCTTTCTTT.

This clone was seen a single time. CDR3 sequence reads: CAWSPPSLDLLHF. The CDR3, as DNA: TGTGCCTGGAGTCCCCCCTCCCTTGACCTTCTGCATTTT. The chain carries TRBV30 and TRBJ1-5; D unresolved. V lost 2 bases, J lost 15 bases, and 20 bases lay in between. The CDR3 sequence is 13 residues long. Germline CDR1 GTSNPN, CDR2 SVGIG (reference sequence). Filled out from reference TRBV30 and TRBJ1-5, the complete variable domain reads SQTIHQWPATLVQPVGSPLSLECTVEGTSNPNLYWYRQAAGRGLQLLFYSVGIGQISSEVPQNLSASRPQDRQFILSSKKLLLSDSGFYLCAWSPPSLDLLHFGDGTRLSIL.

This clone was counted a few times. The chain employs TRBV15 and TRBJ2-3; D gene uncertain. The CDR3 has 13 residues. Germline V gene lookup returns CDR1 LNHNV and CDR2 YYDKDF (reference sequence). Deletions cut 1 base from V and 1 base from J, with 3 bases between. In nucleotides, the CDR3 is TGTGCCACCAGCAGAGCCGGCACAGATACGCAGTATTTT. Translating it yields CATSRAGTDTQYF.

This chain connects TRBV5-4 to TRBJ1-2; D is possibly TRBD1 (6 bases). Germline-derived CDR1 and CDR2 are SGHNT and YYREEE (reference sequence). The V and J ends lost 4 bases and 7 bases respectively, with 14 bases between them. The CDR3 runs 13 residues. The CDR3 DNA reads as TGTGCCAGCAGCACCTGGACAGACTCTGGCTACACCTTC. Amino acids: CASSTWTDSGYTF.

A few counts support this clone. This rearrangement joins TRBV30 to TRBJ1-5; 7 nucleotides align to TRBD1. Germline CDR1 GTSNPN, CDR2 SVGIG (reference sequence). This CDR3 contains 14 residues. The ends lost 3 bases at V and 5 bases at J; junction bases unmatched: 7. For the CDR3, the DNA is TGTGCCTGGAGGGCCTCACAGGGGTATCAGCCCCAGCATTTT. Translated: CAWRASQGYQPQHF.

This clone was detected only a few times. V usage is TRBV27 and J usage is TRBJ2-2; TRBD1 agrees at 8 bases. Trimming at V came to 8 bases and at J to 6 bases, leaving 2 bases not matched to a gene. The CDR3 is 12 residues long. The germline CDR1 and CDR2 sequences are MNHEY and SMNVEV (reference sequence). Here the CDR3 reads CASGQGSGELFF. CDR3 sequence (DNA): TGTGCCAGCGGACAGGGCTCCGGGGAGCTGTTTTTT.

The V call is TRBV9, the J call TRBJ2-7; TRBD2 is a possible D gene (5 bases). CDR3 size: 12 residues. Trimming removed 4 bases at V and 6 bases at J, with 11 bases between. Per germline, CDR1 SGDLS and CDR2 YYNGEE. CDR3 amino acids: CASSPIRGEQYF. The CDR3 coding sequence is TGTGCCAGCAGCCCTATACGGGGCGAGCAGTACTTC.

As DNA, the CDR3 is TGTGCCTGGAGTCCAAAAACAGGGGGCCTCCTATACACCTTC. This codes for CAWSPKTGGLLYTF. The rearrangement uses TRBV30 and TRBJ1-2, with 9 nucleotides matching TRBD1. The CDR3 contains 14 residues. CDR1 GTSNPN and CDR2 SVGIG come from the germline V gene (reference sequence). V trimming: 2 bases; J trimming: 11 bases; junction bases outside the gene matches: 12. Drawing the rest from reference TRBV30 and TRBJ1-2, the complete variable domain is SQTIHQWPATLVQPVGSPLSLECTVEGTSNPNLYWYRQAAGRGLQLLFYSVGIGQISSEVPQNLSASRPQDRQFILSSKKLLLSDSGFYLCAWSPKTGGLLYTFGSGTRLTVV.

The genes are TRBV7-9 and TRBJ1-5, with D maybe TRBD1 (5 bases). Germline V CDR1 and CDR2: SEHNR, FQNEAQ (reference sequence). V lost 0 bases, J lost 0 bases, and 9 bases lay in between. The CDR3 consists of 16 residues. The CDR3: CASSLATGYSNQPQHF. The DNA for the CDR3 is TGTGCCAGCAGCTTAGCAACAGGATATAGCAATCAGCCCCAGCATTTT. The full variable domain, rest sourced from reference TRBV7-9 and TRBJ1-5, is DTGVSQNPRHKITKRGQNVTFRCDPISEHNRLYWYRQTLGQGPEFLTYFQNEAQLEKSRLLSDRFSAERPKGSFSTLEIQRTEQGDSAMYLCASSLATGYSNQPQHFGDGTRLSIL.

This clone was counted once. The chain recombines TRBV2 with TRBJ2-1, with D tentatively TRBD2 (6 bases). Trimming took 8 bases from V and 0 from J, leaving 8 bases between them. Germline loops: CDR1 SNHLY, CDR2 FYNNEI. This CDR3 is built from 13 residues. The CDR3 region is CASRGTSYNEQFF. CDR3 DNA sequence: TGTGCCAGCCGGGGGACCTCCTACAATGAGCAGTTCTTC.

The sample holds a few counts of this clone. The rearrangement links TRBV29-1 to TRBJ1-5, with 8 bases aligning to TRBD1. The V gene's germline CDR1 is SQVTM and CDR2 ANQGSEA. The trim removed 6 bases at V and 0 bases at J, leaving 4 bases unmatched. The CDR3 length is 14 residues. The chain's CDR3 is CSVEQGDSNQPQHF. The CDR3 region has the DNA TGCAGCGTAGAACAGGGGGATAGCAATCAGCCCCAGCATTTT.

The chain carries TRBV19 and TRBJ1-5, with 7 bases aligning to TRBD1. CDR1 and CDR2 (germline): LNHDA, SQIVND (reference sequence). The CDR3 contains 13 residues. V shed 4 bases, J shed 5 bases, and the junction held 2 bases outside the gene matches. Written as DNA, the CDR3 is TGTGCCAGTAGTACCGACAGGGATCAGCCCCAGCATTTT. It yields the protein CASSTDRDQPQHF.

This clone was counted between two and nine times. The chain is built from TRBV7-6 and TRBJ2-5; D not certain. The CDR3 is 12 amino acids. Trimming pared 6 bases from V and 1 base from J, leaving 6 bases between. Germline V gene sequence: CDR1 SGHVS, CDR2 FNYEAQ. Here the CDR3 DNA reads TGTGCCAGCAGTAGCATCCAAGAGACCCAGTACTTC. Residues: CASSSIQETQYF.

V is TRBV5-1 and J is TRBJ2-5; 8 bases map to TRBD1. The CDR3 covers 14 residues. The germline gives CDR1 SGHRS, CDR2 YFSETQ. The V and J ends lost 3 bases and 3 bases, in that order; junction bases with no gene match: 4. The chain's CDR3 is CASSSRTGKETQYF. In DNA form, the CDR3 reads TGCGCCAGCAGCTCAAGGACAGGGAAAGAGACCCAGTACTTC.

This clone has more than one count but fewer than ten. The chain couples TRBV7-2 to TRBJ2-3, with 8 bases that match TRBD2. CDR3 length equals 14 residues. Germline V lookup: CDR1 SGHTA, CDR2 FQGNSA. V gave up 7 bases and J gave up 1 base; unmatched junction bases: 4. The CDR3 bases are TGTGCCAGCACCGGGGGGGGCGGCACAGATACGCAGTATTTT. Translated: CASTGGGGTDTQYF.

A few counts support this clone. Distinct nucleotide sequences in the sample also encode this CDR3. This chain uses TRBV28 with TRBJ1-6, with 8 bases fitting TRBD1. This CDR3 comprises 13 residues. Germline CDR1 reads MDHEN; CDR2 reads SYDVKM. Trimming at V came to 6 bases and at J to 9 bases, leaving 4 bases not matched to a gene. In nucleotides, the CDR3 is TGTGCCAGCAGCGAGACAGGGGTTTCACCCCTCCACTTT. Amino acid sequence: CASSETGVSPLHF.

The gene calls are TRBV7-9 and TRBJ1-2; TRBD1 might be the D (5 bases). Germline V lookup: CDR1 SEHNR, CDR2 FQNEAQ (reference sequence). V lost 1 base, J lost 3 bases, and 12 bases lay in between. This CDR3 spans 15 amino acids. The CDR3 sequence is CASSLGSAGDYGYTF. As DNA, the CDR3 is TGTGCCAGCAGCTTAGGCTCAGCGGGGGACTATGGCTACACCTTC.

The V call is TRBV19, the J call TRBJ2-2, with TRBD1 matching 7 bases. V was pared by 3 bases and J by 1 base, with 8 bases of the junction left unmatched. Germline V gives CDR1 LNHDA, CDR2 SQIVND (reference sequence). The CDR3 is made up of 17 amino acids. The CDR3 nucleotides read TGTGCCAGTAGTATTGTCCAAGGACAGGTGAACACCGGGGAGCTGTTTTTT. This encodes CASSIVQGQVNTGELFF.

The chain carries TRBV29-1 and TRBJ2-2, with D possibly being TRBD1 (5 bases). Deletions cut 6 bases from V and 0 bases from J, with 11 bases between. CDR3 size: 14 residues. CDR1 and CDR2 (germline): SQVTM, ANQGSEA. The CDR3 region has the DNA TGCAGCGTGTCAGGGCCTACGAACACCGGGGAGCTGTTTTTT. The encoded protein is CSVSGPTNTGELFF.

The V call is TRBV29-1, the J call TRBJ1-1; weak D call: TRBD1 (6 bases). Germline CDR1 SQVTM, CDR2 ANQGSEA. The CDR3 runs 12 residues. Trimming shortened V by 5 bases and J by 5 bases, and 12 bases separated the two germline ends. The DNA for the CDR3 is TGCAGCGTTTACAGGGTTCCAACTGAAGCTTTCTTT. Translation gives CSVYRVPTEAFF.

The chain recombines TRBV28 with TRBJ1-5; 7 positions match TRBD1. CDR3 length: 14 amino acids. The germline CDR1 and CDR2 sequences are MDHEN and SYDVKM. Losses at the gene ends were 6 bases for V and 5 bases for J; bases not matched to a gene: 7. For the CDR3, the DNA is TGTGCCAGCAGCCAAGACAGGGTTCATCAGCCCCAGCATTTT. Residues: CASSQDRVHQPQHF.